This entry features one T cell receptor (beta chain) sequence. Cohort placement rested on clinical history that participants reported themselves. Two consecutive negative NP/OP PCR tests, clearance, or resolved symptoms defined Cohort 3 recovery. The sample belongs to a study of blood T cell repertoires in COVID-19. The wider study: PBMCs, B-cell-depleted T cells, or T cells provided the cDNA or gDNA that made up the material.

Authors' analysis steps: Nucleated cell counts were estimated from reference gene primer amplification. Assay used: immunoSEQ multiplex PCR; TCRdb lists only in-frame clones, some missing. V, J and clone size were drawn from that table, and D and trimming were deduced from the DNA. This sample has hundreds of thousands of clones, with 88% found just once. Per the germline V gene, CDR1 is GTSNPN and CDR2 is SVGIG (reference sequence). CDR3 size: 11 residues. V shed 8 bases and J shed 4 bases, with 9 bases lying between them. The chain has TRBV30 and TRBJ2-1, with D tentatively TRBD1 (6 bases). The sample was PBMCs or T cells enriched from blood (not recorded which). This TCR was sampled from a woman between 45 and 65 years old who had recovered from COVID-19. The CDR3 region has the DNA TGTGCCGGACAGCAGTACAATGAGCAGTTCTTC. Its protein product is CAGQQYNEQFF.